Listed below are T cell receptor beta chains from one sample, sequenced in a study of vaccination and CD4 T cells after COVID-19. TCRdb recomputed calls from the PCR reads with MiXCR, one row per CDR3 protein. Here the sample spans more than 9,000 distinct CDR3 sequences, more than 65% being singletons. Their antigens remain unidentified. The source material was CD4+ T cells from blood, cultured in vitro. These receptors were collected from a human donor who had recovered from COVID-19. CDR3s include the opening cysteine and the closing phenylalanine or tryptophan. The order of the fields is V gene, clone size, D gene, J gene, CDR3 protein, CDR3 DNA. The D gene is left open where the match is weak. Expanded clones get a size class; other rows say once, few or many, or leave the size out.

v_call: TRBV6-5
clone_size: NA
d_call: NA
j_call: TRBJ2-7
cdr3_aa: CASSYSGSRAYEQYF
cdr3_nt: TGTGCCAGCAGTTACTCAGGGTCTAGAGCCTACGAGCAGTACTTC

v_call: TRBV7-9
clone_size: NA
d_call: NA
j_call: TRBJ2-7
cdr3_aa: CASSYARVTYEQYF
cdr3_nt: TGTGCCAGCAGCTACGCCAGGGTTACCTACGAGCAGTACTTC

v_call: TRBV30
clone_size: once
d_call: NA
j_call: TRBJ1-6
cdr3_aa: CAWSVGSLGTPLHF
cdr3_nt: TGTGCCTGGAGTGTTGGCAGCCTAGGGACACCCCTCCACTTT

v_call: TRBV24-1
clone_size: NA
d_call: TRBD1
j_call: TRBJ1-2
cdr3_aa: CATGQGAGYGYTF
cdr3_nt: TGTGCCACCGGGCAGGGGGCAGGCTATGGTTACACCTTC

v_call: TRBV20-1
clone_size: NA
d_call: NA
j_call: TRBJ1-5
cdr3_aa: CSARNPARRRINQPQHF
cdr3_nt: TGCAGTGCTAGAAACCCGGCCAGAAGGCGGATCAATCAGCCCCAGCATTTT

v_call: TRBV6-2/TRBV6-3
clone_size: few
d_call: NA
j_call: TRBJ1-5
cdr3_aa: CASNRGNQPQHF
cdr3_nt: TGTGCCAGCAACAGGGGCAATCAGCCCCAGCATTTT

v_call: TRBV2
clone_size: NA
d_call: NA
j_call: TRBJ1-5
cdr3_aa: CASSVGRREPQHF
cdr3_nt: TGTGCCAGCAGTGTTGGACGAAGGGAGCCCCAGCATTTT

v_call: TRBV19
clone_size: NA
d_call: TRBD1
j_call: TRBJ2-3
cdr3_aa: CASSIDGGQGRQPQYF
cdr3_nt: TGTGCCAGTAGTATAGACGGCGGACAGGGCCGGCAGCCCCAGTATTTT

v_call: TRBV7-6
clone_size: NA
d_call: NA
j_call: TRBJ2-3
cdr3_aa: CASSLNRGTDTQYF
cdr3_nt: TGTGCCAGCAGCTTAAATAGGGGCACAGATACGCAGTATTTT

v_call: TRBV27
clone_size: NA
d_call: TRBD2
j_call: TRBJ2-1
cdr3_aa: CASSSLTSANNEQFF
cdr3_nt: TGTGCCAGCAGTTCGTTGACTAGCGCGAACAATGAGCAGTTCTTC

v_call: TRBV20-1
clone_size: large
d_call: NA
j_call: TRBJ2-4
cdr3_aa: CSLSPGGKNIQYF
cdr3_nt: TGCAGTCTTAGCCCGGGCGGCAAAAACATTCAGTACTTC

v_call: TRBV20-1
clone_size: NA
d_call: NA
j_call: TRBJ2-3
cdr3_aa: CSARDRGYYSMNTQYF
cdr3_nt: TGCAGTGCTAGAGATCGAGGCTACTACAGTATGAATACGCAGTATTTT

v_call: TRBV7-2
clone_size: NA
d_call: NA
j_call: TRBJ1-2
cdr3_aa: CASSYLLGDGYTF
cdr3_nt: TGTGCCAGCAGCTACCTCTTGGGGGATGGCTACACCTTC

v_call: TRBV7-2
clone_size: once
d_call: NA
j_call: TRBJ2-7
cdr3_aa: CASSTSRASGTYEQYF
cdr3_nt: TGTGCCAGCAGCACCTCCCGGGCCTCCGGGACCTACGAGCAGTACTTC

v_call: TRBV7-2
clone_size: NA
d_call: TRBD1
j_call: TRBJ1-2
cdr3_aa: CASSSTDRGGYTF
cdr3_nt: TGTGCCAGCAGCTCTACGGACAGGGGAGGCTACACCTTC

v_call: TRBV4-1
clone_size: NA
d_call: NA
j_call: TRBJ2-2
cdr3_aa: CASSQTRVGWSTGELFF
cdr3_nt: TGCGCCAGCAGCCAAACTCGGGTGGGCTGGTCCACCGGGGAGCTGTTTTTT

v_call: TRBV7-8
clone_size: NA
d_call: NA
j_call: TRBJ2-7
cdr3_aa: CASSLGGLGEQYF
cdr3_nt: TGTGCCAGCAGCTTAGGGGGACTCGGCGAGCAGTACTTC

v_call: TRBV30
clone_size: NA
d_call: NA
j_call: TRBJ1-5
cdr3_aa: CAWSVEGGSNQPQHF
cdr3_nt: TGTGCCTGGAGTGTAGAGGGCGGTAGCAATCAGCCCCAGCATTTT

v_call: TRBV20-1
clone_size: NA
d_call: TRBD1
j_call: TRBJ1-2
cdr3_aa: CSALGTGEDYGYTF
cdr3_nt: TGCAGTGCTCTAGGGACAGGGGAGGACTATGGCTACACCTTC

v_call: TRBV6-1
clone_size: NA
d_call: NA
j_call: TRBJ1-5
cdr3_aa: CASISQQGLNQPQHF
cdr3_nt: TGTGCCAGCATTAGCCAACAGGGTCTCAATCAGCCCCAGCATTTT

v_call: TRBV20-1
clone_size: few
d_call: TRBD2
j_call: TRBJ2-4
cdr3_aa: CSAREPTGLAGYF
cdr3_nt: TGCAGTGCTAGAGAACCCACCGGACTAGCGGGGTACTTC

v_call: TRBV24-1
clone_size: few
d_call: TRBD1
j_call: TRBJ1-1
cdr3_aa: CATSAPGTGNTEAFF
cdr3_nt: TGTGCCACCAGTGCGCCCGGGACAGGGAACACTGAAGCTTTCTTT

v_call: TRBV7-3
clone_size: once
d_call: NA
j_call: TRBJ2-7
cdr3_aa: CASSRPGVSYEQYF
cdr3_nt: TGTGCCAGCAGCCGACCGGGGGTCTCCTACGAGCAGTACTTC

v_call: TRBV7-4
clone_size: few
d_call: TRBD2
j_call: TRBJ2-7
cdr3_aa: CASSFRPLAGGPYEQYF
cdr3_nt: TGTGCCAGCAGCTTTCGCCCTCTAGCGGGAGGGCCATACGAGCAGTACTTC

v_call: TRBV11-3
clone_size: NA
d_call: TRBD1
j_call: TRBJ2-7
cdr3_aa: CASSPDGQETYEQYF
cdr3_nt: TGTGCCAGCAGCCCAGACGGACAGGAGACCTACGAGCAGTACTTC

v_call: TRBV2
clone_size: few
d_call: NA
j_call: TRBJ1-6
cdr3_aa: CASSLSRDSPLHF
cdr3_nt: TGTGCCAGCAGTCTATCCAGGGATTCACCCCTCCACTTT

v_call: TRBV6-1
clone_size: few
d_call: NA
j_call: TRBJ2-7
cdr3_aa: CASSRSGLPYEQYF
cdr3_nt: TGTGCCAGCAGTCGGAGCGGCTTACCCTACGAGCAGTACTTC

v_call: TRBV7-3
clone_size: NA
d_call: NA
j_call: TRBJ1-5
cdr3_aa: CASSAVPNSNQPQHF
cdr3_nt: TGTGCCAGCAGCGCGGTCCCGAATAGCAATCAGCCCCAGCATTTT

v_call: TRBV6-5
clone_size: NA
d_call: NA
j_call: TRBJ1-5
cdr3_aa: CASSLLGTPLIQHF
cdr3_nt: TGTGCCAGCAGTTTGCTCGGGACTCCTCTAATCCAGCATTTT

v_call: TRBV10-3
clone_size: few
d_call: NA
j_call: TRBJ2-7
cdr3_aa: CAISSVGPSEQYF
cdr3_nt: TGTGCCATCAGCTCCGTGGGTCCCAGCGAGCAGTACTTC

v_call: TRBV28
clone_size: NA
d_call: NA
j_call: TRBJ1-1
cdr3_aa: CASRPATAWNTEAFF
cdr3_nt: TGTGCCAGCAGGCCGGCGACGGCTTGGAACACTGAAGCTTTCTTT

v_call: TRBV6-4
clone_size: few
d_call: NA
j_call: TRBJ1-5
cdr3_aa: CASSDSSEDNQPQHF
cdr3_nt: TGTGCCAGCAGTGACTCCTCGGAGGACAATCAGCCCCAGCATTTT

v_call: TRBV6-2/TRBV6-3
clone_size: NA
d_call: TRBD1
j_call: TRBJ2-2
cdr3_aa: CASSPGQGATGELFF
cdr3_nt: TGTGCCAGCAGTCCGGGACAGGGGGCCACCGGGGAGCTGTTTTTT

v_call: TRBV11-2
clone_size: NA
d_call: NA
j_call: TRBJ2-3
cdr3_aa: CASHPVGTDTQYF
cdr3_nt: TGTGCCAGCCATCCAGTGGGCACAGATACGCAGTATTTT

v_call: TRBV15
clone_size: NA
d_call: NA
j_call: TRBJ2-2
cdr3_aa: CATSRVRNTGELFF
cdr3_nt: TGTGCCACCAGCAGAGTCCGGAACACCGGGGAGCTGTTTTTT

v_call: TRBV6-1
clone_size: NA
d_call: TRBD1
j_call: TRBJ1-5
cdr3_aa: CASSQTGGYQPQHF
cdr3_nt: TGTGCCAGCAGTCAGACAGGGGGCTATCAGCCCCAGCATTTT

v_call: TRBV7-2
clone_size: NA
d_call: NA
j_call: TRBJ1-2
cdr3_aa: CASSQTRENYGYTF
cdr3_nt: TGTGCCAGCAGCCAGACAAGGGAGAACTATGGCTACACCTTC

v_call: TRBV20-1
clone_size: NA
d_call: NA
j_call: TRBJ1-5
cdr3_aa: CSARPSTGSNQPQHF
cdr3_nt: TGCAGTGCTAGACCTTCAACAGGGAGCAATCAGCCCCAGCATTTT

v_call: TRBV6-5
clone_size: NA
d_call: NA
j_call: TRBJ1-2
cdr3_aa: CASSYATDYGYTF
cdr3_nt: TGTGCCAGCAGTTACGCGACGGACTATGGCTACACCTTC

v_call: TRBV7-9
clone_size: NA
d_call: TRBD1
j_call: TRBJ1-1
cdr3_aa: CASSLGDRRGTEAFF
cdr3_nt: TGTGCCAGCAGCTTAGGGGACAGGCGGGGCACTGAAGCTTTCTTT

v_call: TRBV6-2/TRBV6-3
clone_size: NA
d_call: NA
j_call: TRBJ2-3
cdr3_aa: CASVNSGTNRGAQYF
cdr3_nt: TGTGCCAGCGTAAATTCCGGGACGAACAGAGGGGCGCAGTATTTT

v_call: TRBV7-2
clone_size: NA
d_call: NA
j_call: TRBJ1-5
cdr3_aa: CASSPNSVNQPQHF
cdr3_nt: TGTGCCAGCAGCCCCAATAGCGTTAATCAGCCCCAGCATTTT

v_call: TRBV7-2
clone_size: NA
d_call: NA
j_call: TRBJ2-5
cdr3_aa: CASRRGGGETQYF
cdr3_nt: TGTGCCAGCAGGAGGGGGGGAGGGGAGACCCAGTACTTC

v_call: TRBV20-1
clone_size: NA
d_call: NA
j_call: TRBJ1-5
cdr3_aa: CSARAGLPQPQHF
cdr3_nt: TGCAGTGCTAGAGCGGGGTTACCCCAGCCCCAGCATTTT

v_call: TRBV28
clone_size: NA
d_call: NA
j_call: TRBJ1-2
cdr3_aa: CASSSPGSYGYTF
cdr3_nt: TGTGCCAGCAGTTCCCCCGGGAGCTATGGCTACACCTTC

v_call: TRBV7-6
clone_size: NA
d_call: NA
j_call: TRBJ2-2
cdr3_aa: CASSLQGRGTGELFF
cdr3_nt: TGTGCCAGCAGCTTACAGGGGAGGGGCACCGGGGAGCTGTTTTTT

v_call: TRBV20-1
clone_size: NA
d_call: TRBD1
j_call: TRBJ2-6
cdr3_aa: CSATTGTDHSGANVLTF
cdr3_nt: TGCAGTGCTACGACCGGGACAGACCACTCTGGGGCCAACGTCCTGACTTTC

v_call: TRBV24-1
clone_size: NA
d_call: NA
j_call: TRBJ2-1
cdr3_aa: CATSDPYGVAEQFF
cdr3_nt: TGTGCCACCAGTGACCCATACGGGGTTGCTGAGCAGTTCTTC

v_call: TRBV20-1
clone_size: NA
d_call: NA
j_call: TRBJ1-2
cdr3_aa: CSASDLLLYGYTF
cdr3_nt: TGCAGTGCTTCGGACCTACTCCTCTATGGCTACACCTTC